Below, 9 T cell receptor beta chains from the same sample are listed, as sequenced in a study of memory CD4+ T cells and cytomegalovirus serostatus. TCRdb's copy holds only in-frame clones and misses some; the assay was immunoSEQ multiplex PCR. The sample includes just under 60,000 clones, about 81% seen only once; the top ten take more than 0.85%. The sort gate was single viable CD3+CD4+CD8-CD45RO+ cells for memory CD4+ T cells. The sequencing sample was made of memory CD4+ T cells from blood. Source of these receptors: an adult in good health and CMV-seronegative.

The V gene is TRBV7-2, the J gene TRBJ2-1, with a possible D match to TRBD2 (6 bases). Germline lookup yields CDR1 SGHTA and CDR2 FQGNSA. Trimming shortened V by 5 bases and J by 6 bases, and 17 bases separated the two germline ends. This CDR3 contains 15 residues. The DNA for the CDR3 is TGTGCCAGCAGCCGACTAGAGTGGAATGCCAATGAGCAGTTCTTC. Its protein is CASSRLEWNANEQFF.

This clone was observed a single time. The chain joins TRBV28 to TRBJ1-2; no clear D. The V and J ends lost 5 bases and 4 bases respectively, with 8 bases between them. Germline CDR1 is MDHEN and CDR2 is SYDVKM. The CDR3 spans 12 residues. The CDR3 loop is CASSASFYGYTF. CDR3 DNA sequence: TGTGCCAGCAGTGCCTCATTCTATGGCTACACCTTC.

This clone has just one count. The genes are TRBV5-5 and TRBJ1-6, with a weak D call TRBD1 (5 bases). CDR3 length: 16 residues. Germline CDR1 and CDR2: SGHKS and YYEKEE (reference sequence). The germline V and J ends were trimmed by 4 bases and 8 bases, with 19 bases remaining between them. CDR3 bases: TGTGCCAGCAGCGCCACGGTGGGGCTTGGGGATTCACCCCTCCACTTT. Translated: CASSATVGLGDSPLHF. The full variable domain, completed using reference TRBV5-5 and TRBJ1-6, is DAGVTQSPTHLIKTRGQQVTLRCSPISGHKSVSWYQQVLGQGPQFIFQYYEKEERGRGNFPDRFSARQFPNYSSELNVNALLLGDSALYLCASSATVGLGDSPLHFGNGTRLTVT.

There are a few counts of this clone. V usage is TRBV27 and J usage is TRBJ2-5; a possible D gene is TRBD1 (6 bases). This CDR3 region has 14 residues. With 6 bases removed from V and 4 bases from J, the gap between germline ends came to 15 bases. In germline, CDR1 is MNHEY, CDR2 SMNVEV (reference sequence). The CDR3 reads CASSSLGARETQYF. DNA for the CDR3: TGTGCCAGCAGCTCCCTGGGGGCGCGAGAGACCCAGTACTTC.

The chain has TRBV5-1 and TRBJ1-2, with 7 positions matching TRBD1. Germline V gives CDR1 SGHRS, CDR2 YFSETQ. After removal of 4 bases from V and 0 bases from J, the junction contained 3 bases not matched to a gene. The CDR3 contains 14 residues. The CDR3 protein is CASSRDSANYGYTF. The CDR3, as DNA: TGCGCCAGCAGCCGGGACAGCGCTAACTATGGCTACACCTTC.

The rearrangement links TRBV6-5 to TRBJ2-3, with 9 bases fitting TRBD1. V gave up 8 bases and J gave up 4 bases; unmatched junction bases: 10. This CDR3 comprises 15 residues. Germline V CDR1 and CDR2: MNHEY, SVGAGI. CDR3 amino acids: CASGATGTGPDTQYF. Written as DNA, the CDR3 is TGTGCCAGCGGAGCAACCGGGACAGGGCCAGATACGCAGTATTTT.

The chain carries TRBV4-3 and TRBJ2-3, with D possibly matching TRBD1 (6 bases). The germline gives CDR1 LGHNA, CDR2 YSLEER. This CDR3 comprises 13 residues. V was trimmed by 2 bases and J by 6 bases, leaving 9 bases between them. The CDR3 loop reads CASSQSTGDTQYF. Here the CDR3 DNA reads TGCGCCAGCAGCCAATCTACAGGGGATACGCAGTATTTT.

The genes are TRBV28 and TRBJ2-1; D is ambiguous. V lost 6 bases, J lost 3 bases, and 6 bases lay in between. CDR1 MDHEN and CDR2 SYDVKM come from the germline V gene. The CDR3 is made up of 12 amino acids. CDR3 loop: CASRASYNEQFF. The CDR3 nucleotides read TGTGCCAGCAGGGCTAGCTACAATGAGCAGTTCTTC.

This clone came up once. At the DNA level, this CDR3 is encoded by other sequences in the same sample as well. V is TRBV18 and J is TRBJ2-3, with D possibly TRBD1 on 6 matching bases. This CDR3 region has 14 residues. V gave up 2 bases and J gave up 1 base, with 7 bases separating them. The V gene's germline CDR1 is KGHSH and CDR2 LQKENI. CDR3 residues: CASSPGGGTDTQYF. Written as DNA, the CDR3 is TGTGCCAGCTCACCAGGGGGCGGCACAGATACGCAGTATTTT.